The clone carrying this T cell receptor (beta chain) appeared a few times. Its antigen is not known. These data belong to a study of beta chain features in type 1 diabetes. A heparinised blood draw that averaged roughly 110 mL was obtained once from each donor. Naive, central memory, regulatory and stem cell-like memory cells within the CD4+ compartment were sorted using CD45RO/CCR7/CD25/CD127/CD95/CD27. Notes on the study in general: A moderate, significant TCRB CDR3 shortening appeared in type 1 diabetes across four CD4+ subsets. Comparison showed that naive, central memory and Treg TCRB repertoires appeared more similar among patients than among healthy donors.

Since all of the isolated RNA was reverse transcribed, expressed TCRB transcripts were what got sequenced. Each sample of naive, central memory or regulatory T cells had, on average, approximately 4 million reads. Generated by immunoSEQ multiplex PCR, the TCRdb table keeps only in-frame clones and is missing some. The sample includes about 340,000 clones, roughly 13% of them seen just once. In germline, CDR1 is MDHEN, CDR2 SYDVKM. V lost 7 bases, J lost 5 bases, and 16 bases stayed unmatched. CDR3 length: 17 residues. Source material: naive CD4+ T cells from blood. The V and J genes are TRBV28 and TRBJ2-3; 9 bases map to TRBD2. The sequence was collected from a woman aged 18 to 35 with type 1 diabetes. CDR3 loop: CASTGGLAGERKDTQYF. CDR3 sequence (DNA): TGTGCCAGCACGGGGGGCTTAGCGGGAGAGAGGAAAGATACGCAGTATTTT.